This passage covers 20 T cell receptor beta chains from one sample sequenced in a study of blood T cells in healthy people across ages. Sample-barcoded 5' priming and a J-beta primer mix drove a second PCR of roughly 6 to 12 cycles. MiXCR was run by TCRdb on the 5' RACE reads, yielding one entry per CDR3 protein. The data contain 650,000 to 1,000,000 distinct CDR3 sequences, around 45% of them seen just once; the ten biggest clones take up 15% to 20%. Sequences were obtained from blood. These receptors came from an elderly man in good health.

This clonotype was seen more than once but under ten times. The V and J genes are TRBV7-8 and TRBJ1-4; 7 bases fit TRBD1. CDR3 size: 16 residues. Germline CDR1 is SGHVS and CDR2 is FQNEAQ. Losses at the gene ends were 1 base for V and 5 bases for J; bases not matched to a gene: 7. CDR3 loop: CASSLGPGQSNEKLFF. For the CDR3, the DNA is TGTGCCAGCAGCTTAGGCCCGGGACAGTCGAATGAAAAACTGTTTTTT.

This clonotype showed up many times. The chain links TRBV20-1 to TRBJ2-3; D is unclear. V gave up 0 bases and J gave up 2 bases, with 12 bases separating them. The CDR3 runs 15 residues. Germline CDR1 reads DFQATT; CDR2 reads SNEGSKA (reference sequence). The CDR3 loop reads CSARDPRRTTDTQYF. CDR3 in DNA: TGCAGTGCTAGAGATCCCAGGCGGACCACAGATACGCAGTATTTT.

The chain combines TRBV24-1 with TRBJ2-7; 8 nucleotides agree with TRBD2. The CDR3 consists of 15 residues. V lost 3 bases and J lost 2; bases outside the gene matches: 5. CDR1 is KGHDR, CDR2 SFDVKD, per germline. Here the CDR3 reads CATSDPGTSPYEQYF. The CDR3, as DNA: TGTGCCACCAGTGATCCCGGGACTAGTCCCTACGAGCAGTACTTC.

A few counts support this clonotype. With a much larger clone just one base away, this may be a read error. V and J are TRBV6-6 and TRBJ2-1; D is unresolved. The CDR3 covers 13 residues. Looked up from germline, CDR1 is MNHNY and CDR2 is SVGAGI (reference sequence). The germline V and J ends were trimmed by 5 bases and 5 bases, with 10 bases remaining between them. This CDR3 reads CASSVRLDNEQFF. The CDR3 nucleotides read TGTGCCAGCAGTGTGCGGCTAGACAATGAGCAGTTCTTC.

This chain connects TRBV18 to TRBJ2-1, with unresolved D. CDR1 KGHSH and CDR2 LQKENI come from the germline V gene. CDR3 length equals 13 residues. Trimming took off 5 bases at V and 10 bases at J, with 15 bases between the two ends. DNA for the CDR3: TGTGCCAGCTCAAACGGACCGCACGGGGAGCAGTTCTTC. The encoded protein is CASSNGPHGEQFF.

This clonotype was seen only a few times. This chain links TRBV7-2 with TRBJ2-2; D gene unclear. The CDR3 contains 15 residues. Between the trimmed V and J ends, which lost 5 bases and 4 bases, there was a span of 14 bases. Germline assignment: CDR1 SGHTA and CDR2 FQGNSA. The CDR3 nucleotides are TGTGCCAGCAGCGTACTCCCCGGTATCACCGGGGAGCTGTTTTTT. Encoded protein: CASSVLPGITGELFF.

The J gene is TRBJ2-5, the V gene TRBV28; the D is unclear. This CDR3 is 12 amino acids long. Trimming left V 4 bases short and J 5 bases short, with 8 bases between. Germline CDR1 and CDR2: MDHEN and SYDVKM. The DNA for the CDR3 is TGTGCCAGCAGTTCCGAGGTGGAGACCCAGTACTTC. Translation gives CASSSEVETQYF.

V gene TRBV18 combines with J gene TRBJ2-7; TRBD2 matches 8 bases. Germline V gene sequence: CDR1 KGHSH, CDR2 LQKENI. The V segment lost 3 bases and the J segment 5 bases; nucleotides outside the gene matches: 12. The CDR3 sequence is 16 residues long. The CDR3 region has the DNA TGTGCCAGCTCACCGTCGGGAGGGCCTTTCATTAACGAGCAGTACTTC. The encoded protein is CASSPSGGPFINEQYF.

This clonotype appeared many times. This chain links TRBV11-2 with TRBJ2-7; D not resolved. Germline loops: CDR1 SGHAT, CDR2 FQNNGV. The CDR3 sequence is 13 residues long. Trimming removed 0 bases from V and 5 bases from J, with 8 bases in between. DNA for the CDR3: TGTGCCAGCAGCTTAGATCTATCGCACGAGCAGTACTTC. Its protein is CASSLDLSHEQYF.

V and J are TRBV24-1 and TRBJ2-5; tentatively, D is TRBD1 (5 bases). The CDR3 loop spans 12 amino acids. Germline-derived CDR1 and CDR2 are KGHDR and SFDVKD. V dropped 7 bases and J dropped 3 bases, with 8 bases sitting between them. The CDR3 sequence is CATRDTKETQYF. As DNA, the CDR3 is TGTGCCACCAGGGACACTAAAGAGACCCAGTACTTC.

This clonotype was recorded a few times. The chain joins TRBV29-1 to TRBJ1-2; 9 positions match TRBD1. With 7 bases clipped from V and 3 bases from J, the junction kept 6 bases outside the gene matches. The CDR3 is made up of 13 amino acids. Germline V CDR1 and CDR2: SQVTM, ANQGSEA. CDR3 nucleotide sequence: TGCAGCGCCCGGACAGGGGAGGACTATGGCTACACCTTC. It specifies CSARTGEDYGYTF.

This clonotype came up a few times. V usage is TRBV20-1 and J usage is TRBJ2-3; TRBD2 aligns across 8 bases. CDR1 is DFQATT, CDR2 SNEGSKA, per germline (reference sequence). CDR3 length equals 14 residues. The V gene end was trimmed by 4 bases and the J gene end by 6 bases; junction bases not matched to a gene: 9. Written as DNA, the CDR3 is TGCAGTGCTATGGTAAAGCGGGAGAGCGATACGCAGTATTTT. Translating gives CSAMVKRESDTQYF.

This clonotype was recorded only once. This chain uses TRBV9 with TRBJ2-1, with 11 bases identical to TRBD2. This CDR3 contains 15 residues. Trimming removed 0 bases from V and 8 bases from J; junction bases left unmatched: 4. CDR1 SGDLS and CDR2 YYNGEE come from the germline V gene. CDR3 DNA: TGTGCCAGCAGCGTAGGGGCTAGCGGGGGGTATGAGCAGTTCTTC. This encodes CASSVGASGGYEQFF.

The chain links TRBV29-1 to TRBJ2-5, with TRBD1 matching over 10 bases. This CDR3 spans 14 amino acids. With 6 bases clipped from V and 13 bases from J, the junction kept 17 bases outside the gene matches. Germline assignment: CDR1 SQVTM and CDR2 ANQGSEA. CDR3 DNA sequence: TGCAGCGTCGCAATCGATACTGGGACAGGGGAGAGGTACTTC. As protein: CSVAIDTGTGERYF.

This clonotype has more than one count but fewer than ten. The chain recombines TRBV2 with TRBJ1-2; D gene ambiguous. This CDR3 is 11 amino acids long. Per germline, CDR1 SNHLY and CDR2 FYNNEI. V lost 8 bases and J lost 4, with 8 bases in between. Written as DNA, the CDR3 is TGTGCCAGCCAGGCGTCCTATGGCTACACCTTC. It specifies CASQASYGYTF.

This clonotype was seen only a few times. The rearrangement uses TRBV12-3 or TRBV12-4 and TRBJ2-2, with 11 positions matching TRBD2. The V segment lost 5 bases and the J segment 5 bases; nucleotides outside the gene matches: 4. The CDR3 consists of 15 residues. DNA of the CDR3: TGTGCCAGCAGTATTAGCGGGAGGGGAACCGGGGAGCTGTTTTTT. Protein product: CASSISGRGTGELFF.

This clonotype was counted between two and nine times. This chain joins TRBV7-2 and TRBJ2-7; 9 nucleotides agree with TRBD2. The germline gives CDR1 SGHTA, CDR2 FQGNSA. J lost 2 bases, V lost 6 bases, and 11 bases had no gene match. This CDR3 spans 16 amino acids. The CDR3 reads CASRLNSGSGTYEQYF. The CDR3 region has the DNA TGTGCCAGCAGGCTCAATAGCGGGAGTGGAACCTACGAGCAGTACTTC. The full variable domain, completed using reference TRBV7-2 and TRBJ2-7, is GAGVSQSPSNKVTEKGKDVELRCDPISGHTALYWYRQSLGQGLEFLIYFQGNSAPDKSGLPSDRFSAERTGGSVSTLTIQRTQQEDSAVYLCASRLNSGSGTYEQYFGPGTRLTVT.

This clonotype was seen many times. V and J are TRBV6-6 and TRBJ1-2; D is ambiguous. V dropped 2 bases and J dropped 2 bases, with 9 bases sitting between them. CDR1 is MNHNY, CDR2 SVGAGI, per germline (reference sequence). The CDR3 spans 14 residues. The CDR3, as DNA: TGTGCCAGCAGTTACGCGACGGACAACTATGGCTACACCTTC. It translates to CASSYATDNYGYTF.

This clonotype has just a few counts. A much larger clone differs by one base, so this may be a read error. The chain couples TRBV27 to TRBJ2-1; TRBD1 aligns across 7 bases. Trimming cost V 3 bases and J 9 bases; bases outside gene matches: 14. The CDR3 spans 16 residues. The germline V gene encodes CDR1 MNHEY and CDR2 SMNVEV (reference sequence). CDR3 region: CASSLGQMALHSEQFF. The CDR3 coding sequence is TGTGCCAGCAGTTTGGGACAGATGGCTTTGCACAGTGAGCAGTTCTTC.

In this sample, this clonotype turned up a few times. V and J are TRBV29-1 and TRBJ2-5; D gene unclear. CDR1 and CDR2 (germline): SQVTM, ANQGSEA. V lost 6 bases to trimming and J lost 2 bases, with 10 bases between them. The CDR3 is made up of 12 amino acids. DNA for the CDR3: TGCAGCGTACAACCGCCGCAAGAGACCCAGTACTTC. Translated, it gives CSVQPPQETQYF. The full variable domain, its missing parts supplied by reference TRBV29-1 and TRBJ2-5, is SAVISQKPSRDICQRGTSLTIQCQVDSQVTMMFWYRQQPGQSLTLIATANQGSEATYESGFVIDKFPISRPNLTFSTLTVSNMSPEDSSIYLCSVQPPQETQYFGPGTRLLVL.